Each of the 9 T cell receptor beta chains below was sequenced from the same sample in a study of vaccination and CD4 T cells after COVID-19. These receptors have no identified antigens. Cultured CD4+ T cell DNA underwent sequencing with the Oncomine TCR Beta short-read assay. TCRdb analysed the PCR reads with MiXCR anew, one entry per CDR3 protein. The sample holds 20,000 to 30,000 distinct CDR3 sequences, less than 65% seen once. Stated treatment: approximately 9-day PBMC culture with coronavirus spike peptide pools or control peptides (ViraFEST assay). The sample was CD4+ T cells from blood, cultured in vitro. Every receptor here comes from a human donor who had recovered from COVID-19.

This clonotype has more than one count but fewer than ten. The V and J genes are TRBV19 and TRBJ1-2, with D hard to call. The CDR3 spans 15 residues. Germline V gives CDR1 LNHDA, CDR2 SQIVND (reference sequence). V lost 3 bases, J lost 0 bases, and 11 bases lay in between. The CDR3 DNA reads as TGTGCCAGTAGTATGAAACCGACCTCTAACTATGGCTACACCTTC. Translation gives CASSMKPTSNYGYTF.

This clonotype has a single count. The chain is built from TRBV6-1 and TRBJ1-1, with a weak D call TRBD1 (6 bases). Germline lookup yields CDR1 MNHNS and CDR2 SASEGT. Deletions cut 6 bases from V and 1 base from J, with 12 bases between. The CDR3 runs to 14 residues. CDR3 loop: CASRADRRNTEAFF. The CDR3, as DNA: TGTGCCAGCAGGGCAGACAGGCGGAACACTGAAGCTTTCTTT.

This clonotype was detected only a few times. This chain joins TRBV7-6 and TRBJ1-1, with D possibly TRBD1 on 6 matching bases. V lost 1 base and J lost 5, with 8 bases in between. The germline V gene encodes CDR1 SGHVS and CDR2 FNYEAQ. CDR3 length equals 13 residues. The DNA for the CDR3 is TGTGCCAGCAGCTTAGTGAGGGGGACTGAAGCTTTCTTT. It specifies CASSLVRGTEAFF.

CDR3 nucleotides: TGTGCCAGCAGGGGGCTCGGAAACACCATATATTTT. Translating gives CASRGLGNTIYF. V gene TRBV6-1 combines with J gene TRBJ1-3; D perhaps matches TRBD1 (5 bases). Trimming pared 6 bases from V and 4 bases from J, leaving 7 bases between. The length of the CDR3 is 12 residues. Looked up from germline, CDR1 is MNHNS and CDR2 is SASEGT.

This chain uses TRBV12-3 or TRBV12-4 with TRBJ1-3; TRBD1 aligns across 7 bases. V dropped 8 bases and J dropped 8; count of bases not matched to a gene: 3. CDR3 length equals 11 residues. CDR3 nucleotides: TGTGCCAGCCAACAGGGGTACACCATATATTTT. Residues: CASQQGYTIYF.

CDR3: CASTRTGNEKLFF. The CDR3 coding sequence is TGTGCCAGCACCCGGACAGGAAATGAAAAACTGTTTTTT. The chain links TRBV2 to TRBJ1-4; 7 bases map to TRBD1. Germline-derived CDR1 and CDR2 are SNHLY and FYNNEI. V was clipped by 7 bases and J by 5 bases; unmatched bases: 4. The CDR3 totals 13 residues.

In this sample, this clonotype turned up once. V usage is TRBV10-1 and J usage is TRBJ2-1; 9 bases are shared with TRBD1. J gave up 9 bases and V 4 bases, and 10 bases lay outside the gene matches. CDR3 length equals 15 residues. CDR1 and CDR2 from the germline V gene are WNHNN and SYGVQD (reference sequence). The CDR3 DNA sequence: TGCGCCAGCAGTGCCGGACAGGGGAATTTTGGTGAGCAGTTCTTC. Translation gives CASSAGQGNFGEQFF.

The CDR3 sequence: CASRLQGVTDTQYF. The CDR3 nucleotides read TGTGCCAGCAGACTACAGGGGGTCACAGATACGCAGTATTTT. This chain joins TRBV4-2 and TRBJ2-3, with 8 bases aligning to TRBD1. With 6 bases clipped from V and 2 bases from J, the junction kept 4 bases outside the gene matches. The germline V gene has CDR1 LGHNA and CDR2 YNFKEQ. The CDR3 sequence is 14 residues long.

The chain carries TRBV28 and TRBJ2-5, with 9 nucleotides matching TRBD1. V dropped 5 bases and J dropped 0; count of bases not matched to a gene: 7. CDR1 and CDR2 (germline): MDHEN, SYDVKM. The CDR3 is 16 amino acids. The CDR3 sequence: CASSRTGTGYQETQYF. The CDR3, as DNA: TGTGCCAGCAGTCGAACTGGGACAGGGTACCAAGAGACCCAGTACTTC.